This is a list of T cell receptor beta chains from one sample in a study of blood T cell repertoires in COVID-19. Profiling relied on immunoSEQ multiplex PCR, and the TCRdb table lists in-frame clones only, not all of them. The sample comprises about 180,000 clones, just over 85% of which are singletons, and 7% to 10% rests with the top ten. Source material: peripheral blood. Every receptor here comes from a man aged 45-60 years with active or convalescent COVID-19. Both conserved end residues are part of each CDR3. Fields, in order: J gene, V gene, CDR3 protein.

J gene: TRBJ1-1
V gene: TRBV6-5
CDR3 protein: CASSSYTGGDTEAFF

J gene: TRBJ2-2
V gene: TRBV11-3
CDR3 protein: CASSSRRLAGGGTGELFF

J gene: TRBJ2-7
V gene: TRBV12-5
CDR3 protein: CASGLGLAVSEQYF

J gene: TRBJ2-2
V gene: TRBV3-1/TRBV3-2
CDR3 protein: CASSKAPEGTGELFF

J gene: TRBJ1-2
V gene: TRBV27
CDR3 protein: CASSFFIADGYTF

J gene: TRBJ1-1
V gene: TRBV5-4
CDR3 protein: CASSPYLAGGMGTEAFF

J gene: TRBJ1-5
V gene: TRBV2
CDR3 protein: CASIRTQGQPQHF

J gene: TRBJ1-2
V gene: TRBV28
CDR3 protein: CASSPSPLANYGYTF

J gene: TRBJ2-7
V gene: TRBV6-5
CDR3 protein: CASSYGPGTGVYEQYF

J gene: TRBJ2-7
V gene: TRBV5-4
CDR3 protein: CASSLPSADSSYEQYF

J gene: TRBJ1-6
V gene: TRBV30
CDR3 protein: CAWIDRGRSGSPLHF

J gene: TRBJ2-2
V gene: TRBV7-7
CDR3 protein: CASSPGGGSSTGELFF

J gene: TRBJ2-7
V gene: TRBV6-1
CDR3 protein: CASSEASHYEQYF

J gene: TRBJ2-2
V gene: TRBV19
CDR3 protein: CASRPLGGSGGELFF

J gene: TRBJ2-3
V gene: TRBV19
CDR3 protein: CASSQISDTQYF

J gene: TRBJ2-5
V gene: TRBV7-2
CDR3 protein: CASSRQPLGGQETQYF

J gene: TRBJ2-1
V gene: TRBV19
CDR3 protein: CASSPEGQGTEKQFF

J gene: TRBJ2-4
V gene: TRBV9
CDR3 protein: CASSATGTSGGTQYF

J gene: TRBJ1-4
V gene: TRBV7-6
CDR3 protein: CASSSNPTKTGGNEKLFF

J gene: TRBJ1-1
V gene: TRBV30
CDR3 protein: CAWTKTGGESTEAFF

J gene: TRBJ1-6
V gene: TRBV3-1/TRBV3-2
CDR3 protein: CASSQDRKTGYDSPLHF

J gene: TRBJ2-7
V gene: TRBV10-3
CDR3 protein: CASSEGGAQYF

J gene: TRBJ2-1
V gene: TRBV14
CDR3 protein: CASSQDLAGLYNEQFF

J gene: TRBJ2-1
V gene: TRBV5-6
CDR3 protein: CASSPGLAGNNLFVNEQFF

J gene: TRBJ1-2
V gene: TRBV7-2
CDR3 protein: CASSLYVDRGSTYGYTF

J gene: TRBJ2-7
V gene: TRBV19
CDR3 protein: CASRIATGTYEQYF

J gene: TRBJ1-5
V gene: TRBV10-1
CDR3 protein: CASQGDRGLRNQPQHF

J gene: TRBJ1-3
V gene: TRBV7-2
CDR3 protein: CASSAGPTGNTIYF

J gene: TRBJ2-1
V gene: TRBV13
CDR3 protein: CASSLTLAAYNEQFF

J gene: TRBJ1-1
V gene: TRBV5-4
CDR3 protein: CASSFGGAFNTEAFF

J gene: TRBJ1-2
V gene: TRBV5-4
CDR3 protein: CASSIDPTSDGYTF

J gene: TRBJ2-3
V gene: TRBV28
CDR3 protein: CASTLSDTQYF

J gene: TRBJ1-2
V gene: TRBV7-3
CDR3 protein: CASSLSSQSNYGYTF

J gene: TRBJ2-1
V gene: TRBV5-1
CDR3 protein: CASSSGSEAEQFF

J gene: TRBJ2-7
V gene: TRBV19
CDR3 protein: CASSIRGLASEQYF

J gene: TRBJ2-7
V gene: TRBV5-1
CDR3 protein: CASSLGGQQNSYEQYF

J gene: TRBJ1-5
V gene: TRBV15
CDR3 protein: CATSRGLVGGFGQPQHF

J gene: TRBJ1-1
V gene: TRBV25-1
CDR3 protein: CASSELRDSTEAFF

J gene: TRBJ2-1
V gene: TRBV9
CDR3 protein: CASSPRTSGGFSYNEQFF

J gene: TRBJ2-1
V gene: TRBV10-3
CDR3 protein: CAISESASGGNEQFF

J gene: TRBJ1-2
V gene: TRBV28
CDR3 protein: CASNSLSLSYGYTF